The clone carrying this TCR beta chain was observed many times. The data derive from a study of technical replicates of blood from a few donors. Germline-derived CDR1 and CDR2 are SGDLS and YYNGEE. The CDR3 loop spans 13 amino acids. Trimming shortened V by 6 bases and J by 2 bases, and 9 bases separated the two germline ends. Clones were sequenced by immunoSEQ multiplex PCR, and TCRdb holds only the in-frame ones, with some missing. Of approximately 74,000 clones listed, 75% to 90% are singletons. The source of this sequence is a human donor in good health. Some clones in this sample may be carry-over from other donors' samples. The chain carries TRBV9 and TRBJ1-3; perhaps TRBD1 as D (5 bases). The sequencing sample was made of PBMCs. CDR3 nucleotide sequence: TGTGCCAGCAAAGCAGGGACTGGAAACACCATATATTTT. This translates into CASKAGTGNTIYF.